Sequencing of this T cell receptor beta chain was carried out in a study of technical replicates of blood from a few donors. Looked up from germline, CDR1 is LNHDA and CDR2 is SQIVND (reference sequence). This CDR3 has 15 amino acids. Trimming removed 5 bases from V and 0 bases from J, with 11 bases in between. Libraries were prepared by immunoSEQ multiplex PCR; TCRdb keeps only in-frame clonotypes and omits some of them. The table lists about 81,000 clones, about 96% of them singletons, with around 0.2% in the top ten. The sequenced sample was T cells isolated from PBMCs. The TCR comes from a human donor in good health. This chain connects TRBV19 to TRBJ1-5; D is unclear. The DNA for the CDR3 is TGTGCCAGTAGTCCTAGAGGGTATAGCAATCAGCCCCAGCATTTT. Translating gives CASSPRGYSNQPQHF.